The entry below gives a single T cell receptor (beta chain) sequence along with its context. These data originate in a study of T cell responses to AZD1222 COVID-19 vaccine. Trimming took 6 bases from V and 0 from J; bases not matched to a gene: 4. Germline CDR1 is LNHDA and CDR2 is SQIVND (reference sequence). This CDR3 comprises 14 residues. Assay used: immunoSEQ multiplex PCR; TCRdb lists only in-frame clones, some missing. The top ten hold roughly 2% of the sample, which has 45,000 to 60,000 clones, roughly 90% seen once. This sequence joins TRBV19 and TRBJ1-1; TRBD1 aligns across 7 bases. The material was peripheral blood, obtained on day 0 of AZD1222 vaccination. This clonotype was obtained from an adult in good health. The CDR3 sequence is CASSLTGVNTEAFF. CDR3 DNA: TGTGCCAGTAGCCTTACAGGGGTGAACACTGAAGCTTTCTTT.